The source of this TCR beta chain is a study of CD8 T cells in ankylosing spondylitis. CDR1 SGHTA and CDR2 FQGNSA come from the germline V gene. Unmatched junction bases numbered 3, after V lost 3 bases and J lost 5 bases. The CDR3 consists of 14 residues. 5'-RACE, quantitative and with molecular barcodes, yielded the TCR beta libraries. MiXCR, run by TCRdb on the 5' RACE reads, gives a single entry per CDR3 protein. The sample has 200,000 or so distinct CDR3 sequences; 10% to 15% are singletons. There are many counts of this clonotype. Its matching antigen is unknown. General study results and limits: Ankylosing spondylitis blood seemed to carry a telltale TCR beta motif made of several highly homologous variants.

Material for sequencing was blood, either unsorted or a sorted T cell fraction (not recorded which). The J gene is TRBJ2-1, the V gene TRBV7-2; 8 bases map to TRBD2. This TCR was recovered from a female donor with ankylosing spondylitis or in good health (not recorded which). The CDR3 DNA sequence: TGTGCCAGCAGCTTTAGCGGGATTAACAATGAGCAGTTCTTC. Translated: CASSFSGINNEQFF.